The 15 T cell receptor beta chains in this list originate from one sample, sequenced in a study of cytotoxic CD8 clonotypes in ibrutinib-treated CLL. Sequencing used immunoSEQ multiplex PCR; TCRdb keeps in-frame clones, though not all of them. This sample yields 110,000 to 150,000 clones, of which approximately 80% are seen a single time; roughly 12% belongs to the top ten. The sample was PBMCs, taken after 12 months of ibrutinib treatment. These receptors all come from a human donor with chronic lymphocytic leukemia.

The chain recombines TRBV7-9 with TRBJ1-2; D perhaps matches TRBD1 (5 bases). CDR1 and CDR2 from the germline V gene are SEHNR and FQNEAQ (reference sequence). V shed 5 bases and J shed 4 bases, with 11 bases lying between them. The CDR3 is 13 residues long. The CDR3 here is CASSPAGRYGYTF. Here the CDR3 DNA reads TGTGCCAGCAGCCCCGCGGGGCGCTATGGCTACACCTTC.

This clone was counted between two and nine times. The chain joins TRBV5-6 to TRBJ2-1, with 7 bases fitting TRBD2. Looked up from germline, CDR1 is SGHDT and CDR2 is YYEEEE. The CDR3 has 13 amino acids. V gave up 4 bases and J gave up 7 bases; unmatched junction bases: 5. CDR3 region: CASSREGGNEQFF. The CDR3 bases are TGTGCCAGCAGCAGGGAGGGCGGGAATGAGCAGTTCTTC.

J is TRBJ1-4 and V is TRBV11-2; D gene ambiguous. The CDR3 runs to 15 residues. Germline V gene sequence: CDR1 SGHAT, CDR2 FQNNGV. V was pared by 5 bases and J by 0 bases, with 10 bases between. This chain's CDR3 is CASSDWAATNEKLFF. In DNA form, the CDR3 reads TGTGCCAGCAGCGATTGGGCAGCAACTAATGAAAAACTGTTTTTT.

Written as DNA, the CDR3 is TGTGCCAGCAGCTTCGATAATTCTCCCTCCTACGAGCAGTACTTC. Amino acid sequence: CASSFDNSPSYEQYF. The chain is built from TRBV5-4 and TRBJ2-7, with D hard to call. The CDR3 totals 15 residues. The germline V and J ends were trimmed by 2 bases and 0 bases, with 12 bases remaining between them. Per germline, CDR1 SGHNT and CDR2 YYREEE (reference sequence). Variable domain in full (rest from reference TRBV5-4 and TRBJ2-7): ETGVTQSPTHLIKTRGQQVTLRCSSQSGHNTVSWYQQALGQGPQFIFQYYREEENGRGNFPPRFSGLQFPNYSSELNVNALELDDSALYLCASSFDNSPSYEQYFGPGTRLTVT.

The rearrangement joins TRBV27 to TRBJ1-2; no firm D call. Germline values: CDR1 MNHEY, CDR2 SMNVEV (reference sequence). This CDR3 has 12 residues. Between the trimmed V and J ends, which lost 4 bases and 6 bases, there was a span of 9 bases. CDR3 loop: CASSSGRDGYTF. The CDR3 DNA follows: TGTGCCAGCAGTTCCGGCCGAGATGGCTACACCTTC.

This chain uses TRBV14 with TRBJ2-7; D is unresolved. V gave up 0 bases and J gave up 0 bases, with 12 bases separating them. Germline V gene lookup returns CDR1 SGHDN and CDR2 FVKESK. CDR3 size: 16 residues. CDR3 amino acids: CASSQDRRMHSYEQYF. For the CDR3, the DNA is TGTGCCAGCAGCCAAGATCGCAGGATGCACTCCTACGAGCAGTACTTC.

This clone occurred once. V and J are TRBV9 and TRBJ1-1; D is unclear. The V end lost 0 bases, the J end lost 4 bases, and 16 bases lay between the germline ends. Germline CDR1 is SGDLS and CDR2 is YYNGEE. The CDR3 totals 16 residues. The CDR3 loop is CASSVEGRAGGTEAFF. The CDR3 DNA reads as TGTGCCAGCAGCGTAGAAGGGAGGGCGGGCGGCACTGAAGCTTTCTTT.

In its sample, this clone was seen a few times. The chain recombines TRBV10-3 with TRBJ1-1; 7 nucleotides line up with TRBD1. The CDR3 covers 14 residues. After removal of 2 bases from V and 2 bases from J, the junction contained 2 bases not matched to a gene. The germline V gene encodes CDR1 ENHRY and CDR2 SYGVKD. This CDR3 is CAISEPGGNTEAFF. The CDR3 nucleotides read TGTGCCATCAGTGAGCCAGGGGGAAACACTGAAGCTTTCTTT.

The CDR3 reads CASSPRIAGTSYEQYF. The CDR3 DNA reads TGCGCCAGCAGCCCCCGTATAGCGGGAACGTCCTACGAGCAGTACTTC. J is TRBJ2-7 and V is TRBV5-1; 8 bases are shared with TRBD2. V was pared by 4 bases and J by 1 base, with 10 bases of the junction left unmatched. CDR3 length: 16 amino acids. Germline V gives CDR1 SGHRS, CDR2 YFSETQ.

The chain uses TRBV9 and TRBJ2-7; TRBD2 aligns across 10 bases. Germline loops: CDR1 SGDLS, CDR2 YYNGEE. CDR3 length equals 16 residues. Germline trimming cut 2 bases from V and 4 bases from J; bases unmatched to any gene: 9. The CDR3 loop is CASSVASGSLSYEQYF. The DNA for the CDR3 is TGTGCCAGCAGCGTCGCTAGCGGGAGTCTTTCTTACGAGCAGTACTTC.

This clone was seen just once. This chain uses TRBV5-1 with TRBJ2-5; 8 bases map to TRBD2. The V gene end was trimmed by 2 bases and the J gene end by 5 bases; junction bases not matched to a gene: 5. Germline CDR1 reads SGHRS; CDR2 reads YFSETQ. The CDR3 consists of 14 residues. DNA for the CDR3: TGCGCCAGCAGCTTAGCGGGAGTCGGTGAGACCCAGTACTTC. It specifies CASSLAGVGETQYF.

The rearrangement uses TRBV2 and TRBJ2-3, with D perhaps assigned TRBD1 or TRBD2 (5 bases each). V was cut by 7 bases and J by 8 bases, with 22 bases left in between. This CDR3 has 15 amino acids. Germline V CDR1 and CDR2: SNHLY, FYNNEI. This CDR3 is CASNGALYDSLTQYF. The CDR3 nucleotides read TGTGCCAGCAACGGGGCGCTTTATGACTCACTTACGCAGTATTTT.

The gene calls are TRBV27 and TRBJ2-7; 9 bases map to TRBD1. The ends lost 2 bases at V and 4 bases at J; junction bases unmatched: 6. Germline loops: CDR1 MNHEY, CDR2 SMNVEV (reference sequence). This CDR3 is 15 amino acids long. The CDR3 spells CASSLNRGRAYEQYF. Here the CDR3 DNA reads TGTGCCAGCAGTTTAAACAGGGGGCGCGCTTACGAGCAGTACTTC.

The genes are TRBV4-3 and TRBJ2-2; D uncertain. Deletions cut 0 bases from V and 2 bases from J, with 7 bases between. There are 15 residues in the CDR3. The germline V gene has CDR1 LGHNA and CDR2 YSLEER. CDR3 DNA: TGCGCCAGCAGCCAAGATGTGAGAAACACCGGGGAGCTGTTTTTT. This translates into CASSQDVRNTGELFF.

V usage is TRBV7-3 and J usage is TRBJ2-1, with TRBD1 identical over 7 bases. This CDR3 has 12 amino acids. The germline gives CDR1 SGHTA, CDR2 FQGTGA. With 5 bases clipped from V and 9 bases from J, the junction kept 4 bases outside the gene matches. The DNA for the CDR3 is TGTGCCAGCAGCAATAACAGGGGTGAGCAGTTCTTC. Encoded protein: CASSNNRGEQFF.